The 5 T cell receptor beta chains below all came from one sample that was sequenced in a study of OX40 agonist ivuxolimab in advanced cancers. This table comes from immunoSEQ multiplex PCR, and its TCRdb copy is limited to in-frame clones, with some not included. The repertoire consists of more than 45,000 clones, with roughly 80% occurring once and the leading ten covering less than 4.5%. This material consisted of CD4+ or CD8+ T cells sorted from blood, taken in a trial of the OX40 agonist ivuxolimab. These TCRs come from an adult with an advanced solid tumor such as melanoma, head and neck, liver or kidney cancer.

V gene TRBV2 combines with J gene TRBJ2-7, with D possibly matching TRBD2 (5 bases). Germline lookup yields CDR1 SNHLY and CDR2 FYNNEI. The CDR3 is 14 amino acids. The ends were cut back, 4 bases at V and 0 bases at J, with 10 bases in the middle. The CDR3 sequence: CASSGAEVSYEQYF. CDR3 nucleotides: TGTGCCAGCAGTGGGGCGGAGGTCTCCTACGAGCAGTACTTC.

V gene TRBV10-3 combines with J gene TRBJ1-5, with D tentatively TRBD1 (5 bases). Trimming left V 3 bases short and J 4 bases short, with 7 bases between. CDR3 length: 13 residues. Germline values: CDR1 ENHRY, CDR2 SYGVKD. This CDR3 is CAISDRENQPQHF. CDR3 sequence (DNA): TGTGCCATCAGTGACAGGGAGAATCAGCCCCAGCATTTT.

The chain has TRBV6-5 and TRBJ1-6; 7 nucleotides line up with TRBD1. Germline assignment: CDR1 MNHEY and CDR2 SVGAGI. This CDR3 is 15 amino acids long. With 4 bases clipped from V and 11 bases from J, the junction kept 11 bases outside the gene matches. The CDR3 is CASSSRLTGKPPLHF. The CDR3 nucleotides read TGTGCCAGCAGTTCCAGATTGACAGGGAAACCACCCCTCCACTTT.

CDR3 DNA sequence: TGTGCCAGCAGCCTACAGGCTTCCTACAATGAGCAGTTCTTC. Protein product: CASSLQASYNEQFF. The chain joins TRBV7-3 to TRBJ2-1, with a tentative D call TRBD1 (5 bases). Trimming cost V 5 bases and J 1 base, with 9 bases left between them. From germline, CDR1 is SGHTA and CDR2 FQGTGA. CDR3 length: 14 amino acids.

The V call is TRBV28, the J call TRBJ2-3; 8 nucleotides match TRBD1. This CDR3 comprises 17 residues. V was clipped by 4 bases and J by 5 bases; unmatched bases: 14. CDR1 and CDR2 (germline): MDHEN, SYDVKM. The CDR3 region has the DNA TGTGCCAGCAGTTCTCACCCCGGGACAGGAGGAGGAGATACGCAGTATTTT. The encoded protein is CASSSHPGTGGGDTQYF.